This TCR beta chain was identified in a study of human T cells and chemical hapten exposure. This clonotype appeared many times. The CDR3 consists of 14 residues. Trimming shortened V by 5 bases and J by 4 bases, and 15 bases separated the two germline ends. Noted time point: pre-sensitization, week 0. This sample's treatment: therapeutic diphenylcyclopropenone sensitization with weekly scalp DPC. Within the library, unique molecular identifiers were attached to each individual cDNA molecule. In the authors' methods: Samples held a median of around 92,000 TCRs, range roughly 20,000–750,000. TCRdb re-called the RACE reads through MiXCR, storing one row per CDR3 protein. The authors' filters were not applied to this entry. The table lists 300,000 to 400,000 distinct CDR3 sequences, 4.5% to 5.5% of them singletons, with just over 2.5% in the top ten.

The starting material was whole blood, obtained in connection with sensitization to the hapten diphenylcyclopropenone (DPC). The TCR was taken from a woman in her forties or fifties with alopecia areata. Some clones in this sample may be carry-over from other donors' samples. The chain carries TRBV12-3 or TRBV12-4 and TRBJ2-7; D unclear. The CDR3 DNA sequence: TGTGCCAGCAGTGCGGACCGGGCTCGGTACGAGCAGTACTTC. It specifies CASSADRARYEQYF.